The text below deals with one T cell receptor (beta chain). Its antigen is undetermined. This specimen belongs to a study of identical twins. Overall study findings and caveats: Cord blood beta clonotypes present at high abundance carried fewer insertions; no such pattern appeared in memory repertoires. Modelling underestimated the level of out-of-frame TCR alpha sharing observed in monozygotic twins.

Germline CDR1 reads LNHDA; CDR2 reads SQIVND (reference sequence). This CDR3 is 15 amino acids long. Trimming pared 3 bases from V and 0 bases from J, leaving 9 bases between. Template switching added a universal primer site, and cDNA bore unique molecular identifiers. TCRdb used MiXCR to reprocess the 5' RACE reads, holding one entry per CDR3 protein. Of roughly 260,000 distinct CDR3 sequences listed, approximately 7.8% are singletons. Separately, the same data were catalogued under a study of yellow fever vaccine responses in identical twins. In that study: Reported findings indicate that twins' vaccine T cell responses seemed partially convergent, partially personalized.

The rearrangement uses TRBV19 and TRBJ1-3, with unresolved D. The clonotype comes from a woman between 18 and 29 years old in good health. Sequencing was done on a sample of CD8+ T cells sorted from blood. This CDR3 reads CASSMSQNSGNTIYF. CDR3 nucleotide sequence: TGTGCCAGTAGTATGAGTCAGAACTCTGGAAACACCATATATTTT.